These T cell receptor beta chains were read from a single sample in a study of regulatory T cells in long-lasting Graves disease. TCRdb passed the multiplex PCR reads through MiXCR, listing each CDR3 protein once. The profile shows 250,000 to 300,000 distinct CDR3 sequences, 15% to 20% of them singletons. These same records also appear under a second study, on T cells in Graves' hyperthyroidism and ophthalmopathy.

Sequencing used peripheral blood mononuclear cells (PBMCs), obtained at new diagnosis, from a patient treated with antithyroid drugs. These receptor sequences come from a woman aged 25 to 39 with Graves disease. Each CDR3 is given with its conserved first and last residue. The D gene is left open where the match is weak. Clone size is stated in some rows and not others, as once, few, many or a class when expanded.

v_gene	abundance	j_gene	d_gene	CDR3aa	CDR3nt
TRBV29-1	many	TRBJ1-2	NA	CSVEDPGEVYTF	TGCAGCGTTGAAGATCCGGGGGAGGTGTACACCTTC
TRBV20-1	many	TRBJ2-2	TRBD2	CSASRPGLAGNTGELFF	TGCAGTGCTAGCAGACCGGGACTAGCGGGGAACACCGGGGAGCTGTTTTTT
TRBV5-4	many	TRBJ2-5	NA	CASSRDYQETQYF	TGTGCCAGCAGCCGCGATTATCAAGAGACCCAGTACTTC
TRBV3-1	many	TRBJ2-7	TRBD2	CASSQVPSGSSYEQYF	TGTGCCAGCAGCCAAGTCCCTAGCGGGAGCTCCTACGAGCAGTACTTC
TRBV5-1	many	TRBJ1-2	NA	CASSLAVDYYGYTF	TGCGCCAGCAGCTTGGCTGTAGATTACTATGGCTACACCTTC
TRBV20-1	NA	TRBJ1-4	NA	CSARAEVRTIRRNEKLFF	TGCAGTGCTAGAGCAGAGGTTAGGACCATCCGGCGAAACGAAAAACTGTTTTTT
TRBV4-1	many	TRBJ1-4	NA	CASSQGPAATNEKLFF	TGCGCCAGCAGCCAAGGGCCGGCCGCAACTAATGAAAAACTGTTTTTT
TRBV6-1	many	TRBJ1-1	NA	CASSELRAGERRF	TGTGCCAGCAGTGAACTCAGGGCAGGGGAAAGAAGGTTT
TRBV6-1	NA	TRBJ2-3	NA	CASSPFRRVLGTQYF	TGTGCCAGCAGTCCCTTCCGACGGGTTTTGGGTACGCAGTATTTT
TRBV18	many	TRBJ2-5	NA	CASSTTLQETQYF	TGTGCCAGCTCCACCACCCTCCAAGAGACCCAGTACTTC
TRBV20-1	once	TRBJ2-7	TRBD2	CSARPGLAGREQYF	TGCAGTGCTAGGCCGGGACTAGCGGGGCGCGAGCAGTACTTC
TRBV12-5	NA	TRBJ2-1	TRBD1	CASVGGTGGKNEQFF	TGTGCTAGTGTCGGCGGGACAGGGGGCAAGAATGAGCAGTTCTTC
TRBV9	many	TRBJ2-7	NA	CASSVGVWSEQYF	TGTGCCAGCAGCGTAGGAGTGTGGAGCGAGCAGTACTTC
TRBV4-1	many	TRBJ1-1	NA	CASSQESDLNTEAFF	TGTGCCAGCAGCCAAGAGTCGGACCTTAACACTGAAGCTTTCTTT
TRBV7-2	many	TRBJ1-1	NA	CASSFQNTEAFF	TGTGCCAGCAGTTTCCAAAACACTGAAGCTTTCTTT
TRBV18	many	TRBJ1-4	NA	CASSPSAQGNEKLFF	TGTGCCAGCTCACCATCCGCGCAGGGTAATGAAAAACTGTTTTTT
TRBV18	NA	TRBJ1-6	NA	CASSRAGTSSYNSPLHF	TGTGCCAGCTCACGGGCAGGGACTAGCTCCTATAATTCACCCCTCCACTTT
TRBV7-3	many	TRBJ2-5	NA	CASSYRGQETQYF	TGTGCCAGCAGCTATCGTGGCCAAGAGACCCAGTACTTC
TRBV3-1	once	TRBJ2-7	NA	CASSPQQGPDEQYF	TGTGCCAGCAGCCCCCAACAGGGTCCAGACGAGCAGTACTTC
TRBV14	NA	TRBJ1-1	NA	CASSHVLGEINTEAFF	TGTGCCAGCAGCCACGTCTTGGGGGAAATAAACACTGAAGCTTTCTTT
TRBV6-1	many	TRBJ1-6	NA	CASSGFRGTNSPLHF	TGTGCCAGCAGTGGCTTCCGCGGAACTAATTCACCCCTCCACTTT
TRBV27	many	TRBJ1-1	TRBD1	CASTRGQAGEAFF	TGTGCCAGCACCCGGGGACAGGCAGGTGAAGCTTTCTTT
TRBV29-1	many	TRBJ2-1	TRBD1	CSVNAGQGSEGQFF	TGCAGCGTTAACGCGGGACAGGGGTCGGAAGGGCAGTTCTTC
TRBV7-8	many	TRBJ1-5	NA	CASSSTTGIYSNQPQHF	TGTGCCAGCAGCTCGACAACAGGGATCTATAGCAATCAGCCCCAGCATTTT
TRBV2	NA	TRBJ2-1	TRBD2	CASRAGDNEQFF	TGTGCCAGCAGAGCGGGGGACAATGAGCAGTTCTTC
TRBV12-3/TRBV12-4	many	TRBJ2-2	TRBD1	CASTLRAGQGIEGGELFF	TGTGCCAGCACTTTACGCGCGGGACAGGGAATTGAGGGCGGGGAGCTGTTTTTT
TRBV20-1	many	TRBJ1-6	TRBD1	CSARDPDRGRGSPLHF	TGCAGTGCTAGAGACCCGGACAGGGGGCGAGGTTCACCCCTCCACTTT
TRBV12-3/TRBV12-4	once	TRBJ1-4	NA	CASLGREKLFF	TGTGCCAGCCTGGGACGGGAAAAACTGTTTTTT
TRBV7-9	many	TRBJ2-3	NA	CASSPLSRADTQYF	TGTGCCAGCAGCCCCCTTTCGAGAGCAGATACGCAGTATTTT
TRBV20-1	NA	TRBJ1-1	TRBD1	CSAWGQGVGTEAFF	TGCAGTGCTTGGGGACAGGGAGTTGGCACTGAAGCTTTCTTT
TRBV2	once	TRBJ2-1	TRBD1	CASSRDREVSNEQFF	TGTGCCAGCAGCAGGGACAGGGAGGTTTCCAATGAGCAGTTCTTC
TRBV11-2	many	TRBJ2-1	NA	CASSSPWGRNYYNEQFF	TGTGCCAGCAGTTCCCCTTGGGGGCGCAATTACTACAATGAGCAGTTCTTC
TRBV29-1	many	TRBJ1-2	NA	CSVEDGTSGYTF	TGCAGCGTTGAAGATGGGACCAGCGGCTACACCTTC
TRBV7-9	many	TRBJ1-1	NA	CASSLVSLGTEAFF	TGTGCCAGCAGCTTAGTATCCTTGGGGACTGAAGCTTTCTTT
TRBV3-1	few	TRBJ1-5	NA	CASSQHGGRQPQHF	TGTGCCAGCAGCCAACATGGGGGTAGGCAGCCCCAGCATTTT
TRBV7-3	many	TRBJ2-1	NA	CASSHGGAGSYNEQFF	TGTGCCAGCAGTCATGGGGGGGCGGGCTCCTACAATGAGCAGTTCTTC
TRBV18	few	TRBJ2-2	NA	CASSIHPENTGELFF	TGTGCCAGCTCGATCCACCCGGAGAACACCGGGGAGCTGTTTTTT
TRBV6-2/TRBV6-3	NA	TRBJ2-7	TRBD1	CATSKLRQGAWEQYF	TGTGCCACCAGCAAACTACGACAGGGGGCATGGGAGCAGTACTTC
TRBV15	many	TRBJ1-2	NA	CATSRAGGYGYTF	TGTGCCACCAGCAGAGCGGGGGGCTATGGCTACACCTTC
TRBV7-3	many	TRBJ1-3	NA	CASSSQGGNTIYF	TGTGCCAGCAGCTCCCAGGGAGGAAACACCATATATTTT
TRBV9	many	TRBJ2-1	NA	CASTLDGDTYNEQFF	TGTGCCAGCACCTTAGACGGGGACACCTACAATGAGCAGTTCTTC
TRBV4-2	many	TRBJ1-4	NA	CASSQDRQRYNEKLFF	TGTGCCAGCAGCCAAGATCGGCAGAGATATAATGAAAAACTGTTTTTT
TRBV2	many	TRBJ2-1	TRBD2	CASTGASGGAESEQFF	TGTGCCAGCACTGGGGCTAGCGGGGGGGCGGAAAGTGAGCAGTTCTTC
TRBV6-5	many	TRBJ1-1	NA	CASSSRRNGDTEAFF	TGTGCCAGCAGTTCCCGCCGAAACGGGGACACTGAAGCTTTCTTT
TRBV27	many	TRBJ1-2	NA	CASSRGSLLTKNYTF	TGTGCCAGCAGTCGCGGATCCCTCCTAACTAAAAACTACACCTTC
TRBV5-4	many	TRBJ1-3	NA	CASSLADSGNTIYF	TGTGCCAGCAGCTTGGCGGACTCTGGAAACACCATATATTTT
TRBV4-1	many	TRBJ1-6	NA	CASSQGGTYNSPLHF	TGCGCCAGCAGCCAAGGCGGGACTTATAATTCACCCCTCCACTTT
TRBV24-1	many	TRBJ2-3	TRBD1	CATSGTAGQGGRDTQYF	TGTGCCACCAGTGGGACGGCGGGACAGGGGGGAAGAGATACGCAGTATTTT
TRBV12-3/TRBV12-4	many	TRBJ2-1	TRBD2	CASSLGGMRNEQFF	TGTGCCAGCAGTTTGGGAGGGATGAGGAATGAGCAGTTCTTC